Presented here are 6 T cell receptor beta chains from one specimen sequenced in a study of cytomegalovirus exposure and HLA in healthy donors. The study ran its PCR with 60 Vbeta and 13 Jbeta primers. Sequencing used immunoSEQ multiplex PCR; TCRdb keeps in-frame clones, though not all of them. Here the sample spans approximately 180,000 clones, roughly 77% being singletons. Source material: PBMCs. These receptor sequences come from a woman in her 50s in good health and CMV-seronegative.

The chain employs TRBV2 and TRBJ2-4; 8 nucleotides line up with TRBD2. The CDR3 runs to 13 residues. Germline values: CDR1 SNHLY, CDR2 FYNNEI. Trimming at V came to 8 bases and at J to 8 bases, leaving 8 bases not matched to a gene. CDR3 residues: CASGGAGGDIQYF. DNA of the CDR3: TGTGCCAGCGGGGGGGCCGGGGGGGACATTCAGTACTTC.

This rearrangement joins TRBV29-1 to TRBJ2-1; 8 nucleotides agree with TRBD1. J lost 9 bases, V lost 3 bases, and 7 bases had no gene match. The CDR3 runs to 13 residues. Germline V lookup: CDR1 SQVTM, CDR2 ANQGSEA. This CDR3 is CSVDPGGPGEQFF. The CDR3 DNA sequence: TGCAGCGTTGATCCAGGGGGCCCTGGTGAGCAGTTCTTC.

The chain recombines TRBV27 with TRBJ1-6; possible D gene TRBD1, 6 bases. Per the germline V gene, CDR1 is MNHEY and CDR2 is SMNVEV (reference sequence). Trimming cost V 8 bases and J 2 bases, with 16 bases left between them. This CDR3 spans 16 amino acids. CDR3 DNA sequence: TGTGCCAGCGGAACAGGGACGGTCGCCTATAATTCACCCCTCCACTTT. Translated, it gives CASGTGTVAYNSPLHF.

This clone was recorded a few times. J is TRBJ2-1 and V is TRBV2; no clear D. Germline V CDR1 and CDR2: SNHLY, FYNNEI. The length of the CDR3 is 12 residues. V was shortened by 7 bases and J by 12 bases, with 16 bases between the two germline ends. DNA of the CDR3: TGTGCCAGCACCATTGAGCCGCCGGGGCAGTTCTTC. It specifies CASTIEPPGQFF.

The genes are TRBV29-1 and TRBJ2-3; 7 bases agree with TRBD1. The CDR3 length is 13 residues. V gave up 4 bases and J gave up 4 bases; unmatched junction bases: 5. Germline-derived CDR1 and CDR2 are SQVTM and ANQGSEA. The CDR3 DNA reads as TGCAGCGTTGGCGACAGGGTTCCAGATACGCAGTATTTT. Translation: CSVGDRVPDTQYF.

V usage is TRBV7-9 and J usage is TRBJ2-7; TRBD2 agrees at 9 bases. Per the germline V gene, CDR1 is SEHNR and CDR2 is FQNEAQ (reference sequence). The CDR3 length is 14 residues. With V trimmed by 2 bases and J by 7 bases, 6 bases remained unmatched. CDR3 amino acids: CASSLLAGKGEQYF. As DNA, the CDR3 is TGTGCCAGCAGCTTACTAGCGGGGAAGGGAGAGCAGTACTTC.